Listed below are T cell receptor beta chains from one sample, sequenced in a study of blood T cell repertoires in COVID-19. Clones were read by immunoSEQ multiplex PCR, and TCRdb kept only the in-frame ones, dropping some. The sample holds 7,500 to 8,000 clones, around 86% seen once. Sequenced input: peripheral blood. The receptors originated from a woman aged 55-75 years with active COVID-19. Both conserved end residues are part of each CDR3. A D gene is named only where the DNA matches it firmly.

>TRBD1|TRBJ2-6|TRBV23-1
TGCGCCATCCCGGGACAGACGAACTCTGGGGCCAACGTCCTGACTTTC
CAIPGQTNSGANVLTF
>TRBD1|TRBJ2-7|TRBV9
TGTGCCAGCAGCCCGGGGACAGAGGTCTCCTACGAGCAGTACTTC
CASSPGTEVSYEQYF
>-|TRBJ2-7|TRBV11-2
TGTGCCAGCAGCACCAGCTCCTACGAGCAGTACTTC
CASSTSSYEQYF
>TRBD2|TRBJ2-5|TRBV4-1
TGCGCCAGCAGCCAAGTTCTAGCGGGGGGCCAAGAGACCCAGTACTTC
CASSQVLAGGQETQYF
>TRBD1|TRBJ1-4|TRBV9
TGTGCCAGCAGCGTAGAGGGGGCCGATAATGAAAAACTGTTTTTT
CASSVEGADNEKLFF
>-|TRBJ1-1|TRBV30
TGTGCCTGGGGGGGTATTCAGGGGCTGGGGACTGAAGCTTTCTTT
CAWGGIQGLGTEAFF
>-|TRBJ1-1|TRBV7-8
TGTGCCAGCAGCTTTACGGGACAGAACACTGAAGCTTTCTTT
CASSFTGQNTEAFF
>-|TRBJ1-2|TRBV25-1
TGTGCCAGCAGCCCAACAGGGTGGGGTAACTATGGCTACACCTTC
CASSPTGWGNYGYTF
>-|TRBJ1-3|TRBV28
TGTGCCAGCAGTTTTCGGGGCGCGGGAGGAAACACCATATATTTT
CASSFRGAGGNTIYF
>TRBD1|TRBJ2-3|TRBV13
TGTGCCAGCAGCTTAGGGTTCGGGGACAGGGGTACAGATACGCAGTATTTT
CASSLGFGDRGTDTQYF